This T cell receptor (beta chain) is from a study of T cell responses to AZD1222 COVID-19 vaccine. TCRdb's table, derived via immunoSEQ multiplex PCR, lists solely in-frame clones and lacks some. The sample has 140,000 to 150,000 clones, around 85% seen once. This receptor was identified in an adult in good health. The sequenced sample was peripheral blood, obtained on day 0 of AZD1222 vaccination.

The CDR3 DNA follows: TGTGCCATCAGTGGAGGTGATAACACTGAAGCTTTCTTT. Residues: CAISGGDNTEAFF. This sequence joins TRBV10-3 and TRBJ1-1; D is undetermined. Trimming took 4 bases from V and 2 from J, leaving 8 bases between them. The germline V gene encodes CDR1 ENHRY and CDR2 SYGVKD. CDR3 length: 13 residues.